This entry features one T cell receptor beta chain sequence. At one end the junction does not follow the germline gene, possibly because of a read error. Peripheral blood, about 10 milliliters per donor, was collected. The data were obtained in a study of blood T cells in healthy people across ages. CDR3 length equals 13 residues. CDR1 and CDR2 from the germline V gene are LNHDA and SQIVND (reference sequence). The second PCR ran about 6 to 11 cycles with a sample-barcoded 5' primer and J-beta primers. TCRdb fed the 5' RACE reads into MiXCR, producing one record per CDR3 protein. Found here are 650,000 to 800,000 distinct CDR3 sequences, approximately 48% of them singletons; the top ten hold about 19%.

The sample comprised blood. This TCR was recovered from a man aged 55 to 70 in good health. The chain links TRBV19 to TRBJ2-4; D unclear. The CDR3 loop reads CVSSRAAKNIQYF. In nucleotides, the CDR3 is TGTGTCAGTTCCCGGGCAGCCAAAAACATTCAGTACTTC. The complete variable domain, with remaining parts taken from reference TRBV19 and TRBJ2-4, reads DGGITQSPKYLFRKEGQNVTLSCEQNLNHDAMYWYRQDPGQGLRLIYYSQIVNDFQKGDIAEGYSVSREKKESFPLTVTSAQKNPTAFYLCVSSRAAKNIQYFGAGTRLSVL.